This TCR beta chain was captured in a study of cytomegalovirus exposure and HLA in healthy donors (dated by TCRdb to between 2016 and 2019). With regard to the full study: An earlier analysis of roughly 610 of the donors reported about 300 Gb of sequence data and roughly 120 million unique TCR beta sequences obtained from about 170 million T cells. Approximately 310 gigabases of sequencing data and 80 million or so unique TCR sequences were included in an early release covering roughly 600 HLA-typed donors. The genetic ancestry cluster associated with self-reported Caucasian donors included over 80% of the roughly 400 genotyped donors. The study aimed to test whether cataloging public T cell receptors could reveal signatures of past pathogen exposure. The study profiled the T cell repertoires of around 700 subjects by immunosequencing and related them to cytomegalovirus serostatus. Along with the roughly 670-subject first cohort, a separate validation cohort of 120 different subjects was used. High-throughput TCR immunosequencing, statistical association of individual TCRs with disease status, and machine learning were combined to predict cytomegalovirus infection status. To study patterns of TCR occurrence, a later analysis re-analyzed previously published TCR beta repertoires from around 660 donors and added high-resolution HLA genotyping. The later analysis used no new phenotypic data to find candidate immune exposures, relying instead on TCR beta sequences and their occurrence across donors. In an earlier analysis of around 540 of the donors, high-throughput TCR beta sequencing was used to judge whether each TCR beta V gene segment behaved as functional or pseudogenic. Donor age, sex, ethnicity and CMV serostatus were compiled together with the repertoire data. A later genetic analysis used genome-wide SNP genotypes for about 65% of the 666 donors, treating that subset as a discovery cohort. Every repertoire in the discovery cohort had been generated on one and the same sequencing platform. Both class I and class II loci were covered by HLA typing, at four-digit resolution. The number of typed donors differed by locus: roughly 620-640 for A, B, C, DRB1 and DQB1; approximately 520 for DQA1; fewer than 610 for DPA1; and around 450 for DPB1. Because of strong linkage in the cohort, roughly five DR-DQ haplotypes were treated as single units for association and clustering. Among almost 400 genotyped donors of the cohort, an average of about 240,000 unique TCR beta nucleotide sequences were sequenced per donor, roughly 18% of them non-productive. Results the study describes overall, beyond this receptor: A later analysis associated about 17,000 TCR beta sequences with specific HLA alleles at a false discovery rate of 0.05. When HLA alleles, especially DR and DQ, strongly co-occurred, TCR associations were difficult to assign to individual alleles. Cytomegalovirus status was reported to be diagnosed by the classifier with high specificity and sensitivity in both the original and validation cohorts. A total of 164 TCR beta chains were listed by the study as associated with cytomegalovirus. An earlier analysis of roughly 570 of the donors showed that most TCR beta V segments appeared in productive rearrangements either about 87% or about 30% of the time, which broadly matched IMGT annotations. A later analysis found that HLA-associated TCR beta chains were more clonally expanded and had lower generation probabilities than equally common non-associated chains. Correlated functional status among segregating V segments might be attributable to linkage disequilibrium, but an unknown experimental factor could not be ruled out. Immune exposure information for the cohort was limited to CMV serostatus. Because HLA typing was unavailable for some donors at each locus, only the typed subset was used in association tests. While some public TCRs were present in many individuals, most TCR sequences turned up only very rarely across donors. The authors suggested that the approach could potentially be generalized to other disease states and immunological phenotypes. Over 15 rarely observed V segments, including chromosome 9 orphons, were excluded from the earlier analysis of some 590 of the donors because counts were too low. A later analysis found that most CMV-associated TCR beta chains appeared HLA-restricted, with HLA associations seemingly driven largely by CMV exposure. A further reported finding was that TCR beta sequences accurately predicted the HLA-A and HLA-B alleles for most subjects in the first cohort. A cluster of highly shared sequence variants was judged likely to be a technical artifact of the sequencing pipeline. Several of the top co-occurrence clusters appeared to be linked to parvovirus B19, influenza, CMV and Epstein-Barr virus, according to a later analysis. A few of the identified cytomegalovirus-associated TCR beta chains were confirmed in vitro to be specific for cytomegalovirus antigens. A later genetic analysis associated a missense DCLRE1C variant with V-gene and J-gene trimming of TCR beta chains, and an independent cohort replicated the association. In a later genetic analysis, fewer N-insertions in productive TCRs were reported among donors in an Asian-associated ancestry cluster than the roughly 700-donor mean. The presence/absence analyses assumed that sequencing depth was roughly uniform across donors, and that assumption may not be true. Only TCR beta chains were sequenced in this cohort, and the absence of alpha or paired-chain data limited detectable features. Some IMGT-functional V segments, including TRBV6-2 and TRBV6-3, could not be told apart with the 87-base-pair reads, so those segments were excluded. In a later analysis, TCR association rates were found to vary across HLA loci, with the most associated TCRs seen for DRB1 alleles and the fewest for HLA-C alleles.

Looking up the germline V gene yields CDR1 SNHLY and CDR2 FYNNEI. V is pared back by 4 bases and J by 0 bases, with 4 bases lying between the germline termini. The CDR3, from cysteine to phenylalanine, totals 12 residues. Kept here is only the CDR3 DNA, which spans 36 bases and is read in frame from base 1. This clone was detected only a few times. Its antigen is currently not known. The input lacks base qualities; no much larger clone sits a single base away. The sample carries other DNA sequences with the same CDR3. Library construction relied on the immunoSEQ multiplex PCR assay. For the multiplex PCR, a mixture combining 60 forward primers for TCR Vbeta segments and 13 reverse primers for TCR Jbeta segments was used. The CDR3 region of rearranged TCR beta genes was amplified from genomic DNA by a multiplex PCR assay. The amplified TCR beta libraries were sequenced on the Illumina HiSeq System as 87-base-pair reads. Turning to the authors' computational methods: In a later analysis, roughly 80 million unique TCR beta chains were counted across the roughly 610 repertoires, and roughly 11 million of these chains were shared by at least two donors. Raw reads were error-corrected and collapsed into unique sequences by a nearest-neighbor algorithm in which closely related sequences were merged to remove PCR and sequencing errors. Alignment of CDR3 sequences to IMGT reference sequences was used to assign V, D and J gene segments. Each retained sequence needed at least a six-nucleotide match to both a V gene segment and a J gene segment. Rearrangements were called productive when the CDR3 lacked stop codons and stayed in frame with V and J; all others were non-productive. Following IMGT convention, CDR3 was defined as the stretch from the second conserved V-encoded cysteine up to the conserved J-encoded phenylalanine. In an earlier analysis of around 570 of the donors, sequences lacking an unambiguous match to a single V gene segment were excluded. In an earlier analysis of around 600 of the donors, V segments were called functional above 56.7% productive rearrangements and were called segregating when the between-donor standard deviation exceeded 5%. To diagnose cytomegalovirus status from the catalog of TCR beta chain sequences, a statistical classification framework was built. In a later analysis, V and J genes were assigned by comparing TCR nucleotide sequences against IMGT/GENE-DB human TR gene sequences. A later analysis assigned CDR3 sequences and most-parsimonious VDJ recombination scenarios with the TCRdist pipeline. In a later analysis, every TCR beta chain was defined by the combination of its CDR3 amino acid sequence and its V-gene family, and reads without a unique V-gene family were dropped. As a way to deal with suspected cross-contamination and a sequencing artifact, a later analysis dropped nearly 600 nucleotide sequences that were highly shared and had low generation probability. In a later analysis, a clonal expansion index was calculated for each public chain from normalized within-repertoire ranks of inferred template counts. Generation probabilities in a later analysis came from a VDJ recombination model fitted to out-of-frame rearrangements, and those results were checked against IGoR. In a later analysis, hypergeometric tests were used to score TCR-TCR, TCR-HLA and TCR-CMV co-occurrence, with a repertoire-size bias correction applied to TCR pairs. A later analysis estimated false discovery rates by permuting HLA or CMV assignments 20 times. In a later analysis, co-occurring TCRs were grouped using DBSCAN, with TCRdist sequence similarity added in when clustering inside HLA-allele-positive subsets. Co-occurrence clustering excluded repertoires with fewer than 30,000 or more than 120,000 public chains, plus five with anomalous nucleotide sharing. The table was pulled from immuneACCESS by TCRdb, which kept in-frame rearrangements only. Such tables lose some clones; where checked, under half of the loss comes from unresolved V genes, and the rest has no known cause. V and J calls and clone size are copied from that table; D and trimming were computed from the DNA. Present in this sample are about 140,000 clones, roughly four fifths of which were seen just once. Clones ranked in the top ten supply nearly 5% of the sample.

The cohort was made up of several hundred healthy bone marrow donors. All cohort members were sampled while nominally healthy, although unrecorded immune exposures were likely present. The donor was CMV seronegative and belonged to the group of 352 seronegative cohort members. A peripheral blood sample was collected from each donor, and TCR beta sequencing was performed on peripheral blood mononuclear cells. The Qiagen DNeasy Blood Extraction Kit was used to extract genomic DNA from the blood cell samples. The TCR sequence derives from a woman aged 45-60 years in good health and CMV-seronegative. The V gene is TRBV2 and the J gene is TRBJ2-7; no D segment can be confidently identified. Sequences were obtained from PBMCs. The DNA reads TGTGCCAGCAGTGGCAGCTCCTACGAGCAGTACTTC. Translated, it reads CASSGSSYEQYF.